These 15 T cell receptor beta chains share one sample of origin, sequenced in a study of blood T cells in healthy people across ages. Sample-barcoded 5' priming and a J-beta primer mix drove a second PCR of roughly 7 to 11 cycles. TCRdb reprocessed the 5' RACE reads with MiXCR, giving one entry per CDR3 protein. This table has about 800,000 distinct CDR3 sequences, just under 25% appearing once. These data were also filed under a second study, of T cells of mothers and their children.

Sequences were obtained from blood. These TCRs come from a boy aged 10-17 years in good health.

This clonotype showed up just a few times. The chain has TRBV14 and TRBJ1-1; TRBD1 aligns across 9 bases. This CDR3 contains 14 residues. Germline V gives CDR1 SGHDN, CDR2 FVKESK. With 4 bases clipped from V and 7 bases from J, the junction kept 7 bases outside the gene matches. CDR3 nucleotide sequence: TGTGCCAGCAGCCCACACAGGGGGCGGAGTGAAGCTTTCTTT. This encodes CASSPHRGRSEAFF.

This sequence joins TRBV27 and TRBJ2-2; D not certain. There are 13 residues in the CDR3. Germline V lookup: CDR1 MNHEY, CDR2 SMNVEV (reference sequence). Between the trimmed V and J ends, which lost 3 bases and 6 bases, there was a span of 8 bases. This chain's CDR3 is CASSFNMAGELFF. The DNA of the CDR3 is TGTGCCAGCAGTTTTAACATGGCCGGGGAGCTGTTTTTT.

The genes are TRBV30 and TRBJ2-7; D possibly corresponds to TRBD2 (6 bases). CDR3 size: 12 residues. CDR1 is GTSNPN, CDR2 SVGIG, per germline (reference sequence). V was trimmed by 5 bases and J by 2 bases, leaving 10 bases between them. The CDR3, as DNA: TGTGCCTGGGGGACGGGAGCCTACGAGCAGTACTTC. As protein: CAWGTGAYEQYF.

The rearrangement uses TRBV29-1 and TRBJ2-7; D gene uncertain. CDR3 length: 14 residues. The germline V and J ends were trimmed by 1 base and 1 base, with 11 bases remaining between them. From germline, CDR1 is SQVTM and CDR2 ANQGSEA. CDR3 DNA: TGCAGCGTTGAAGTGGTTGGCAGATCCTACGAGCAGTACTTC. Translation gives CSVEVVGRSYEQYF.

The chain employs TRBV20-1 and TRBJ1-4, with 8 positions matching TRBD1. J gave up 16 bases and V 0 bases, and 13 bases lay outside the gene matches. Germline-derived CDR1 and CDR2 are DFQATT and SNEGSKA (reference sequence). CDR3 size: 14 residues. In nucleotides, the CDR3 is TGCAGTGCTAGAGACTTGTTCAGGACAGGGCTGAGGTTTTTT. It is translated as CSARDLFRTGLRFF.

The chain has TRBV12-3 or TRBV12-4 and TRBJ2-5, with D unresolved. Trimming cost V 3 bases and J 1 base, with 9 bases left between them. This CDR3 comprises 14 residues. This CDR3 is CASSFGPVQETQYF. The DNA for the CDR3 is TGTGCCAGCAGTTTCGGGCCGGTCCAAGAGACCCAGTACTTC.

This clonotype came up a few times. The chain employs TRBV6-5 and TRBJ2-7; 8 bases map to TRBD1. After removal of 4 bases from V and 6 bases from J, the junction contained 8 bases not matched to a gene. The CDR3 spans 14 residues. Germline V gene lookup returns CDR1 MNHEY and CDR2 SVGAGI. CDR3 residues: CASSLTGVNGEQYF. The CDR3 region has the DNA TGTGCCAGCAGTTTGACAGGGGTCAACGGCGAGCAGTACTTC.

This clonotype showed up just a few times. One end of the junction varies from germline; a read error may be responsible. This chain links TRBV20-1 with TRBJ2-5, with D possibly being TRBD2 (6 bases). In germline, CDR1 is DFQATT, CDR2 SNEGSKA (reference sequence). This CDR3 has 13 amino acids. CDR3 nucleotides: TGCGGTGCTGGCGCGGGACCTGGGGAGACCCAGTACTTC. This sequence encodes CGAGAGPGETQYF.

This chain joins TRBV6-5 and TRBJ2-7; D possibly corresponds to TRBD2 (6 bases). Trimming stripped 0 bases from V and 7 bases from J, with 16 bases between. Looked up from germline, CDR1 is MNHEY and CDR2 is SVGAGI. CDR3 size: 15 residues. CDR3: CASSYSMRGAGEQYF. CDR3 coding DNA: TGTGCCAGCAGTTACTCCATGCGGGGCGCGGGGGAGCAGTACTTC.

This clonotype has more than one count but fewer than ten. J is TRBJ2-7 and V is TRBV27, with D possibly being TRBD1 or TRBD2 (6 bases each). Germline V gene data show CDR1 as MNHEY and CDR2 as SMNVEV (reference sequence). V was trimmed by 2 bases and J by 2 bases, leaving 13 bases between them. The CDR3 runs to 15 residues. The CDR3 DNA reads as TGTGCCAGCAGTTTAAGGGGCGGGACAACCTACGAGCAGTACTTC. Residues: CASSLRGGTTYEQYF.

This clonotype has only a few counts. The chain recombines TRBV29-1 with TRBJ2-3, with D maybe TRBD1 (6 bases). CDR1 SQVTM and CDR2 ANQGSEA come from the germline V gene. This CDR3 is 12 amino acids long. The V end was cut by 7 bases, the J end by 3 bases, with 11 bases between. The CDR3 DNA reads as TGCAGCGCTTGGACAGAAACAGATACGCAGTATTTT. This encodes CSAWTETDTQYF.

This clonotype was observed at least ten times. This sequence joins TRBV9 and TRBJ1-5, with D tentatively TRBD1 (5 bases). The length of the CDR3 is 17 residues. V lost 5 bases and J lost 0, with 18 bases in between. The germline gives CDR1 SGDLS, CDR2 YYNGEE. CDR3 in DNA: TGTGCCAGCAGGCCCCGGCAGGGCCTCTCTAGCAATCAGCCCCAGCATTTT. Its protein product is CASRPRQGLSSNQPQHF.

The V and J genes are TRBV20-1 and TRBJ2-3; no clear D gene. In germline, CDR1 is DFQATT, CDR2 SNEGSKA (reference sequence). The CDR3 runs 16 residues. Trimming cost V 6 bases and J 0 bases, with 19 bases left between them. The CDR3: CSANTLARASTDTQYF. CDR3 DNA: TGCAGTGCCAACACCCTGGCCCGGGCCAGCACAGATACGCAGTATTTT.

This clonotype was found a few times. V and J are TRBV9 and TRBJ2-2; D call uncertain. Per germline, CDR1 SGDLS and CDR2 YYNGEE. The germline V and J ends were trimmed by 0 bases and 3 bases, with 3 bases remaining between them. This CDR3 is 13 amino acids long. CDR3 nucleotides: TGTGCCAGCAGCGTAGAGGACACCGGGGAGCTGTTTTTT. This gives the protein CASSVEDTGELFF.

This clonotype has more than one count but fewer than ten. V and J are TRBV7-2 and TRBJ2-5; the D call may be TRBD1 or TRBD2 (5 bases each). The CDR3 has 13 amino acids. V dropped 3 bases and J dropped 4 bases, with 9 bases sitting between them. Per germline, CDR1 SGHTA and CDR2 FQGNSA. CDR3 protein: CASSFSGTETQYF. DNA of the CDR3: TGTGCCAGCAGCTTCTCAGGGACAGAGACCCAGTACTTC.